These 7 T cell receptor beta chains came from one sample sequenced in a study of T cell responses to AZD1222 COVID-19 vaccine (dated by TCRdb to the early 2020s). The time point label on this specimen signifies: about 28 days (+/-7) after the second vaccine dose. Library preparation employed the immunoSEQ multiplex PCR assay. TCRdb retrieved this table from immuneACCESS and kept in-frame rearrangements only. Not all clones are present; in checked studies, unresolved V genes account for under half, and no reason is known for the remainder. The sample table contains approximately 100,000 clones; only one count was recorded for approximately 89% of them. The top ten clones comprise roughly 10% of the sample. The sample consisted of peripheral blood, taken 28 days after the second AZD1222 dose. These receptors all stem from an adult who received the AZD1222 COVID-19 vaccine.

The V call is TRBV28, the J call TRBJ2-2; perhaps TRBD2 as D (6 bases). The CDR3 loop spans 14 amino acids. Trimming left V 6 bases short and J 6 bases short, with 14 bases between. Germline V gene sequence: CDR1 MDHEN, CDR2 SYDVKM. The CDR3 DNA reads TGTGCCAGCAGATTCCCTGGAGGGGCCGGGGAGCTGTTTTTT. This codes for CASRFPGGAGELFF.

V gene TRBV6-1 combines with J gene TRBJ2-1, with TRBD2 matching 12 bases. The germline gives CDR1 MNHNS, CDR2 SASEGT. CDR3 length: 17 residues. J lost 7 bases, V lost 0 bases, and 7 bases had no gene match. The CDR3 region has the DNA TGTGCCAGCAGTGAAGCGGCTAGCGGGGGGGCCAGGAATGAGCAGTTCTTC. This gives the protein CASSEAASGGARNEQFF.

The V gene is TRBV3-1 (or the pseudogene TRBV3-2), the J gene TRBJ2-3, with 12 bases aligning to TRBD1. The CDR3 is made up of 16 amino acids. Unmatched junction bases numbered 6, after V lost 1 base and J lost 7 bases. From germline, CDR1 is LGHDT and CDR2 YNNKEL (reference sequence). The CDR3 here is CASSQGGGQGAYTQYF. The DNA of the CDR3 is TGTGCCAGCAGCCAAGGAGGGGGACAGGGGGCATATACGCAGTATTTT.

DNA of the CDR3: TGTGCCAGCTCCCCCAGGGGGGCTTTGGCAGATACGCAGTATTTT. Amino acid sequence: CASSPRGALADTQYF. The J gene is TRBJ2-3, the V gene TRBV18; a possible D gene is TRBD1 (7 bases). From germline, CDR1 is KGHSH and CDR2 LQKENI. Trimming left V 6 bases short and J 4 bases short, with 17 bases between. CDR3 length equals 15 residues.

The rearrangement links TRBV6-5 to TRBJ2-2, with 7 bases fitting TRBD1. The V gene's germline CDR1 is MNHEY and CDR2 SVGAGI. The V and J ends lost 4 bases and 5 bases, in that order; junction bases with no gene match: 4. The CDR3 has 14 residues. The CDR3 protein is CASSSQGQTGELFF. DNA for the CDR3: TGTGCCAGCAGTTCCCAGGGACAGACCGGGGAGCTGTTTTTT.

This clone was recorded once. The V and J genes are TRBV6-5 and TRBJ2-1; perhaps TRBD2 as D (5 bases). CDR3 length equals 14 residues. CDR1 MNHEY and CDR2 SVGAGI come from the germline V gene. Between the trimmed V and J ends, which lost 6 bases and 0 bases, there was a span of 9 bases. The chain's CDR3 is CASSGDSSYNEQFF. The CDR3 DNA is TGTGCCAGCAGCGGGGATAGCTCCTACAATGAGCAGTTCTTC.

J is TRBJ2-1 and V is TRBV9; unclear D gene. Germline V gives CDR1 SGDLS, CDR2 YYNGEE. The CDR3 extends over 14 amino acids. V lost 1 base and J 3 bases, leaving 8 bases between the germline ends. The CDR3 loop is CASSVRIDYNEQFF. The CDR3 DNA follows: TGTGCCAGCAGCGTAAGGATAGACTACAATGAGCAGTTCTTC.